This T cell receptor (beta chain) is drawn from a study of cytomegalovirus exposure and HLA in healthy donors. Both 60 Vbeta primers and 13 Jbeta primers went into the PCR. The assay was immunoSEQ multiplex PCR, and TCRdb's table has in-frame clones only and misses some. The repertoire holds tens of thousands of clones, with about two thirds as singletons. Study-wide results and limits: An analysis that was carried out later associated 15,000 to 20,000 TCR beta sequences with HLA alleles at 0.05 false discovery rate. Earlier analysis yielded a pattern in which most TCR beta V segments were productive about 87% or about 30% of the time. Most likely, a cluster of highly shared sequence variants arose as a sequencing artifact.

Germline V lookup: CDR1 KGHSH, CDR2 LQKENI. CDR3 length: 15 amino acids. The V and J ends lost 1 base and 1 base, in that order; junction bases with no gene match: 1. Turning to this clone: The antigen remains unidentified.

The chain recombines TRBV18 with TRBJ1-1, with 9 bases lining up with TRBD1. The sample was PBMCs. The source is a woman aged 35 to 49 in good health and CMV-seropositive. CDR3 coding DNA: TGTGCCAGCTCACCACAGGGACAGGGGAACACTGAAGCTTTCTTT. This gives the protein CASSPQGQGNTEAFF.